One T cell receptor beta chain is described in this entry. Its antigen is currently unknown. These data come from a study of T cell repertoires in cytomegalovirus infection. Whole-study context: It can be stated that public TCR beta signatures indicated CMV infection as well as a matching HLA type. Findings of the study overall: HLA-C-restricted, CMV-specific TCR beta clonotypes were dominant ex vivo.

One entry per CDR3 protein, called by TCRdb with MiXCR from the reads. Of around 530,000 distinct CDR3 sequences in the sample, 26% were seen once. The source is a human donor in good health (CMV status not recorded). Some clones in this sample may be carry-over from other donors' samples. The specimen was PBMCs.

CDR3 nucleotides: TGTGCCAGCGCGACAGGGATTAATGAAAAACTGTTTTTT. This translates into CASATGINEKLFF. The V and J genes are TRBV2 and TRBJ1-4; the match to TRBD1 covers 7 bases. V shed 8 bases and J 4 bases; nucleotides not matched to a gene: 4. The CDR3 has 13 amino acids. The germline V gene encodes CDR1 SNHLY and CDR2 FYNNEI.